Described below is a single T cell receptor beta chain sequence and its context. This clone has only one observation. The target of this receptor is not known. Nothing much larger sits one base from this clone, and base qualities are not available. This record belongs to a study of STAT5B mutations in CD4+ large granular lymphocyte leukemia (dated by TCRdb to between 2021 and 2023). Background for the entire study: Among healthy controls, the CDR3 'QG' motif was associated with a particular HLA allele. The TCRbeta repertoires of CD4+ T-cell large granular lymphocyte leukemia patients were compared with the TCRbeta repertoires of healthy blood donors. Flow cytometry on FACSCanto II or FACSVerse confirmed that purified fractions exceeded 95% purity among lymphocytes. Broad study findings and their caveats: Greater clonality appeared to be present in CD4-sorted patient repertoires than in healthy CD4+ repertoires, and the difference was retained after the putative leukemic clones were removed. Data were not HLA-matched; higher clonality in CD4+ versus CD8+ T-LGLL could reflect the relatively small sample size. Main leukemic clonotypes were private to each patient, although about 25% of the main leukemic clonotypes were found at low frequency in the non-leukemic repertoires of other patients. Enrichment of TRBV06-family usage was observed among the top patient clones (8/27) relative to healthy controls (2/35).

The CDR3 holds 12 amino acids from the cysteine to the phenylalanine. The entry retains the CDR3 DNA only, 36 bases that are in frame from base 1. CDR1 ENHRY and CDR2 SYGVKD were looked up in the germline V gene. The immunoSEQ assay at survey resolution was applied to genomic DNA for sequencing of TCRbeta rearrangements. On the study's bioinformatics: In the TCR sequencing data, the lowest productive clonotype frequency that could be detected was 2.59 x 10-5. Analyses included only productive TCRbeta rearrangements, meaning complete and in-frame sequences. Simpson clonality, calculated in the immunoSEQ Analyzer version 3.0, was used as the measure of sample clonality. Clones were categorized by frequency as very rare, small, medium, large (1-20%) or hyperexpanded (>20%). OLGA 1.2.3 estimated generation probabilities, VDJtools produced V-gene circos plots, VDJdb was queried for specificities, and GLIPH identified CDR3 motifs. As stored in TCRdb, this immuneACCESS dataset retains in-frame rearrangements with V and J assigned. A fraction of the clones does not appear; measured against another copy, unresolved V genes explain less than half of the discrepancy, and the remainder lacks a known reason. V and J calls and clone size are given by that table; D and trimming were obtained from the DNA. Within this sample are 30,000 to 35,000 clones, with 76% of them counted one time only. The top ten hold over 6% of the sample.

Buffy coats from roughly 40 blood donors, supplied by the Finnish Red Cross blood service, were used as healthy controls. All TCR-sequenced material derived from peripheral blood: patient blood samples and healthy donor buffy coats. Peripheral blood mononuclear cells were isolated by Ficoll-Hypaque gradient centrifugation. CD4+ cells were purified magnetically from the buffy coats of healthy controls. The Gentra Puregene Cell and Tissue kit was used for genomic DNA extraction, and quantification was performed on a Qubit 2.0 fluorometer. The clonotype originates from a human donor in good health. Sequences were obtained from CD4+ T cells from blood buffy coats. The rearranged chain carries TRBV10-3 and TRBJ2-7; the D gene identity is not certain. CDR3 region: CAVGGRSYEQYF. DNA sequence: TGTGCGGTAGGCGGCCGCTCCTACGAGCAGTACTTC.